This record concerns one T cell receptor beta chain sequence. Under the authors' procedure: Estimated nucleated cell counts came from reference gene primer amplification. Using immunoSEQ multiplex PCR, the repertoire was profiled, and TCRdb retains in-frame clones only, with some absent. V, J and clone size were drawn from that table, and D and trimming were deduced from the DNA. The repertoire holds about 180,000 clones, with roughly 87% as singletons. These data are taken from a study of blood T cell repertoires in COVID-19. Study-wide background: Researchers got acute and convalescent COVID-19 samples from the United States, Italy and Spain. From T cells, B-cell-depleted T cells, or PBMCs came the material, which was cDNA or gDNA.

This TCR was sampled from a woman aged 45 to 65 with acute or convalescent COVID-19. Sequenced input: peripheral blood.

The CDR3 DNA reads TGTGCCAGCAGCCAAGATCTCCTCTCTGGAAACACCATATATTTT. As protein: CASSQDLLSGNTIYF. The genes are TRBV3-1 (or the pseudogene TRBV3-2) and TRBJ1-3; D is unclear. The CDR3 loop spans 15 amino acids. Germline CDR1 and CDR2: LGHDT and YNNKEL (reference sequence). V lost 0 bases to trimming and J lost 0 bases, with 6 bases between them.